This T cell receptor beta chain was recovered during a study of blood T cell repertoires in COVID-19. Across the whole study: Acute and convalescent COVID-19 samples came from the United States, Italy and Spain.

Recruitment covered over 20 US areas and drew participants whose ages spanned roughly 18 to 100 years. Profiling relied on immunoSEQ multiplex PCR, and the TCRdb table lists in-frame clones only, not all of them. The sample includes fewer than 250,000 clones, 83% of them seen just once. Germline assignment: CDR1 MDHEN and CDR2 SYDVKM. CDR3 length: 17 amino acids. V shed 5 bases and J 5 bases; nucleotides not matched to a gene: 15. The sequenced sample was PBMCs or T cells enriched from blood (not recorded which). The genes are TRBV28 and TRBJ1-2, with 9 positions matching TRBD1. The TCR originated in a woman between 45 and 65 years old who had been exposed to COVID-19. CDR3 sequence (DNA): TGTGCCAGCAGTGGGAGGGGACAGGGTAGTGGTGGATATGGCTACACCTTC. Translating gives CASSGRGQGSGGYGYTF.